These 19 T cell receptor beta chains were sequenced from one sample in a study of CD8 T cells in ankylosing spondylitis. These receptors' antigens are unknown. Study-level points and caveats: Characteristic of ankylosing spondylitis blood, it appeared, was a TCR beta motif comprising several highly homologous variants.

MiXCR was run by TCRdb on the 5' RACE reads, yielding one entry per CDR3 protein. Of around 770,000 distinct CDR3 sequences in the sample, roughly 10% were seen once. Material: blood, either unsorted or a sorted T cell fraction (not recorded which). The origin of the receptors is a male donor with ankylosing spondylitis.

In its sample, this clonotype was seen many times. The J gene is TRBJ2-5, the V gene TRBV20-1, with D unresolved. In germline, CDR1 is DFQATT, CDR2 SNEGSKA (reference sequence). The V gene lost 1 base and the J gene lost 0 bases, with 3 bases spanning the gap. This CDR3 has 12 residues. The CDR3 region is CSARGHQETQYF. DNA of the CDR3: TGCAGTGCTAGAGGGCACCAAGAGACCCAGTACTTC.

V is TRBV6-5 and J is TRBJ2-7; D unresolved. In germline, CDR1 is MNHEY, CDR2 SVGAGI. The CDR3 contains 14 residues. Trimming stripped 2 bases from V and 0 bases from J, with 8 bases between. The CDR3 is CASSYGKYSYEQYF. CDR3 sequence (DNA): TGTGCCAGCAGTTACGGAAAGTACTCCTACGAGCAGTACTTC.

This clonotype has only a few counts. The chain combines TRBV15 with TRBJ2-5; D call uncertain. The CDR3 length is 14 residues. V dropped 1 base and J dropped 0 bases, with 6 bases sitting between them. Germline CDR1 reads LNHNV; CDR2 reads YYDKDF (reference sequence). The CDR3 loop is CATSRVGYQETQYF. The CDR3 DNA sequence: TGTGCCACCAGCAGAGTAGGATACCAAGAGACCCAGTACTTC.

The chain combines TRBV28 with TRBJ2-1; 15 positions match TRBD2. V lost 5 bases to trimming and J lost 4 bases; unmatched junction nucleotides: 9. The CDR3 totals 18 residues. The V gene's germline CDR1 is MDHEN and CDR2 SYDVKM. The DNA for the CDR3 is TGTGCCAGCAGTGCGCCGGGACTAGCGGGAGGACGATACAATGAGCAGTTCTTC. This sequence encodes CASSAPGLAGGRYNEQFF.

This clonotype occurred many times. The CDR3 sequence is CASSLTQREMETQYF. The DNA for the CDR3 is TGCGCCAGCAGCTTGACCCAGCGGGAGATGGAGACCCAGTACTTC. The V gene is TRBV5-1, the J gene TRBJ2-5; 8 nucleotides align to TRBD2. Trimming removed 1 base from V and 5 bases from J; junction bases left unmatched: 7. Germline CDR1 is SGHRS and CDR2 is YFSETQ. This CDR3 comprises 15 residues.

As DNA, the CDR3 is TGCGCCAGCAGCCAAGACGTGAGACTAGCGGGAGTTGCGAACACCGGGGAGCTGTTTTTT. Residues: CASSQDVRLAGVANTGELFF. The chain combines TRBV4-3 with TRBJ2-2; 12 bases line up with TRBD2. The CDR3 covers 20 residues. J lost 0 bases, V lost 0 bases, and 8 bases had no gene match. CDR1 is LGHNA, CDR2 YSLEER, per germline.

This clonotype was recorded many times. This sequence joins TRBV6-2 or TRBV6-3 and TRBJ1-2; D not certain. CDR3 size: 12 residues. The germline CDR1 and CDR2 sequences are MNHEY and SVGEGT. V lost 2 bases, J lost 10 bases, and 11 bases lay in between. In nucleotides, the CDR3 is TGTGCCAGCAGTTACCCCCAGGCGGACTACACCTTC. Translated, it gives CASSYPQADYTF.

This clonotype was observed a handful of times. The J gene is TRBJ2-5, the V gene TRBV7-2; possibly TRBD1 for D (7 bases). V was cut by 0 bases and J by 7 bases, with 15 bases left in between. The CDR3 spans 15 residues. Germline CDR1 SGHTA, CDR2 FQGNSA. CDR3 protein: CASSLAPTGDLTQYF. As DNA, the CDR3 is TGTGCCAGCAGCTTAGCCCCCACAGGGGACTTGACCCAGTACTTC.

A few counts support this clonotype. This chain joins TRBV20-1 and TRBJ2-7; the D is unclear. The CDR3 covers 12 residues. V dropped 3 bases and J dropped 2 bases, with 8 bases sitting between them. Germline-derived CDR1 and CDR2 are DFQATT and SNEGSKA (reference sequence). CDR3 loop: CSASKGPYEQYF. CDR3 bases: TGCAGTGCTAGTAAGGGTCCCTACGAGCAGTACTTC.

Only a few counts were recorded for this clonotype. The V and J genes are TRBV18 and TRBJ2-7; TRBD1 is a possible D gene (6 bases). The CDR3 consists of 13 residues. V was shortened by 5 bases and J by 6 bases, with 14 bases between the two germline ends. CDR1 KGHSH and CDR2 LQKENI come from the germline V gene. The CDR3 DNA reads TGTGCCAGCTCATCCTGGGACACTAGCGAGCAGTACTTC. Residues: CASSSWDTSEQYF. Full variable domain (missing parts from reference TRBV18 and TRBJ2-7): NAGVMQNPRHLVRRRGQEARLRCSPMKGHSHVYWYRQLPEEGLKFMVYLQKENIIDESGMPKERFSAEFPKEGPSILRIQQVVRGDSAAYFCASSSWDTSEQYFGPGTRLTVT.

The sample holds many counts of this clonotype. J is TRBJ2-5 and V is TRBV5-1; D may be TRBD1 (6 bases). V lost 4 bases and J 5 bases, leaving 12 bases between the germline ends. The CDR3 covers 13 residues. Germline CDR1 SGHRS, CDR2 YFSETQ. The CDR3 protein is CASSARTVETQYF. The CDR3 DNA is TGCGCCAGCAGCGCTAGGACAGTGGAGACCCAGTACTTC.

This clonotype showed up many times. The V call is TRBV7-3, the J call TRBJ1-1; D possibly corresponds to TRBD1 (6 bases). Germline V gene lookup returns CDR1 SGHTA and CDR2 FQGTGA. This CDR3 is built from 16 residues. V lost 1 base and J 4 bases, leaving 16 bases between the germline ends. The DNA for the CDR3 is TGTGCCAGCAGCTTAAACGGGCAGGGGCATAGCACTGAAGCTTTCTTT. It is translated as CASSLNGQGHSTEAFF.

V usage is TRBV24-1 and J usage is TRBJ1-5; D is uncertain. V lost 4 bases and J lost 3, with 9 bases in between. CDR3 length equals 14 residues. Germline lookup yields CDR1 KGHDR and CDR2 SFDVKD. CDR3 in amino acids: CATSDRANNQPQHF. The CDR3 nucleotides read TGTGCCACCAGTGACCGAGCAAACAATCAGCCCCAGCATTTT.

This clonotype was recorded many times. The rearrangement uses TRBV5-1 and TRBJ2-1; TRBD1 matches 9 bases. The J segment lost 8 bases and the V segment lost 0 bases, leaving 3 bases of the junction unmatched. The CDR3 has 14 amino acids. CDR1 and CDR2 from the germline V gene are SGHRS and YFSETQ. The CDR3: CASSLGTGVDEQFF. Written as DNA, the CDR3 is TGCGCCAGCAGCTTGGGGACAGGGGTGGATGAGCAGTTCTTC.

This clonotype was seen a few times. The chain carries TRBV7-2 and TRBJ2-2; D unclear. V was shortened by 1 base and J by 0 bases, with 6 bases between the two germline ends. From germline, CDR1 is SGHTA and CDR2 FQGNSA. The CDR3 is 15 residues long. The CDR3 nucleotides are TGTGCCAGCAGCTTAGACATCCCGAACACCGGGGAGCTGTTTTTT. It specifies CASSLDIPNTGELFF.

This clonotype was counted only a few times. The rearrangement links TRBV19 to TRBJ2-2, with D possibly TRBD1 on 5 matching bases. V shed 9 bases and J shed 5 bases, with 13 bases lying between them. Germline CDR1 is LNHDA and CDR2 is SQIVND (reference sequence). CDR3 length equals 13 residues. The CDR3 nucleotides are TGTGCCAGGTGCCAGGGCTATACCGGGGAGCTGTTTTTT. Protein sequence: CARCQGYTGELFF.

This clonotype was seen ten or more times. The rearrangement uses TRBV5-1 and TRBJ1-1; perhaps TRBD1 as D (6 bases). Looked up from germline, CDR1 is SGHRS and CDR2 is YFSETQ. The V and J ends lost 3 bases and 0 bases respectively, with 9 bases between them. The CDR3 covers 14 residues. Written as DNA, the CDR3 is TGCGCCAGCAGCTCACAGGGCTTGAACACTGAAGCTTTCTTT. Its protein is CASSSQGLNTEAFF.

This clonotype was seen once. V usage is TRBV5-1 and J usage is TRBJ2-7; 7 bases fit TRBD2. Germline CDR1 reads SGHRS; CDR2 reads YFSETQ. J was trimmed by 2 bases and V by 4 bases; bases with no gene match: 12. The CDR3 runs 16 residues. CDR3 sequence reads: CASSVMGLAAAYEQYF. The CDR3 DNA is TGCGCCAGCAGCGTCATGGGTCTAGCGGCCGCCTACGAGCAGTACTTC.

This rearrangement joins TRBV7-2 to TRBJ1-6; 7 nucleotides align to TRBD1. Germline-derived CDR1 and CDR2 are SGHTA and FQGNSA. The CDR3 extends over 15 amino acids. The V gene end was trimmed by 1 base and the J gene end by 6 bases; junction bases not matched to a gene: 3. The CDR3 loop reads CASSLVAGGNSPLHF. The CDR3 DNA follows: TGTGCCAGCAGCTTAGTCGCAGGGGGTAATTCACCCCTCCACTTT.